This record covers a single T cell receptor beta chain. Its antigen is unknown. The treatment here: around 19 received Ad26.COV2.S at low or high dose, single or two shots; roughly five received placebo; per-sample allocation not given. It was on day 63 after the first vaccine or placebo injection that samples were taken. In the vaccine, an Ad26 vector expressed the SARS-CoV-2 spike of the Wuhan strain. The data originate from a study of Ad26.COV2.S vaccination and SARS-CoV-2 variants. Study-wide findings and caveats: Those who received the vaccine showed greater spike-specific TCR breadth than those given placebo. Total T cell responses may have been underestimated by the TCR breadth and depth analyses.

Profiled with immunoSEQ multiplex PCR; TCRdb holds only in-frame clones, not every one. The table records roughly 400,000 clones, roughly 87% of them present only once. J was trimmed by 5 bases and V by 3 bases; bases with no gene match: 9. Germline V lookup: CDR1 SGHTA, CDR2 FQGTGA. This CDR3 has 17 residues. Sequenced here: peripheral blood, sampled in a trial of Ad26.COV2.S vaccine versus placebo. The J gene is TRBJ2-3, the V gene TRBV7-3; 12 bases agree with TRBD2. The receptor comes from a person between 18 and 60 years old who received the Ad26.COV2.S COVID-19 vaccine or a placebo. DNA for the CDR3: TGTGCCAGCAGCTTCAGACTAGCGGGAGTCGATAGAGATACGCAGTATTTT. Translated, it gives CASSFRLAGVDRDTQYF.